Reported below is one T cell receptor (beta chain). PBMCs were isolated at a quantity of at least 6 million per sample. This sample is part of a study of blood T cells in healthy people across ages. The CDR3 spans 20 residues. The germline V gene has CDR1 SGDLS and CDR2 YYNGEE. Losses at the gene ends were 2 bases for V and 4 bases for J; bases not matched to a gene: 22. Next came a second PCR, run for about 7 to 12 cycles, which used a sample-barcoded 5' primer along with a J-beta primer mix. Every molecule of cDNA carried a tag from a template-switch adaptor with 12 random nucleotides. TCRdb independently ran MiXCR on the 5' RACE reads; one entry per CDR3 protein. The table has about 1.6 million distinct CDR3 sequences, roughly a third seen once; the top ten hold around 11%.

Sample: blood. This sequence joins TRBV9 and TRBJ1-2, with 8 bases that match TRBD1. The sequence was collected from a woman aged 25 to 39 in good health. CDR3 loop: CASSVDPTGAEHRPTYGYTF. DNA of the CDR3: TGTGCCAGCAGCGTCGACCCGACAGGGGCCGAGCACCGACCTACCTATGGCTACACCTTC.